This T cell receptor beta chain was found in a study of blood T cell repertoires in COVID-19. For the study at large: From the United States, Italy and Spain came samples of acute and convalescent COVID-19. Sources were T cells, B-cell-depleted T cells, or PBMCs; the material itself was cDNA or gDNA.

Germline loops: CDR1 SQVTM, CDR2 ANQGSEA. With V trimmed by 3 bases and J by 6 bases, 5 bases remained unmatched. The CDR3 runs to 13 residues. In the original workflow: By means of reference gene primer amplification, nucleated cell counts were estimated. Repertoires were generated with immunoSEQ multiplex PCR, while TCRdb's copy carries only in-frame clones and drops some. D and trimming come from the DNA, and the V and J calls and clone size come from that table. There are approximately 40,000 clones in the sample; approximately 88% occur only once, and 9% lies in the top ten. This clonotype was sampled from a woman aged 70 to 79 with acute or convalescent COVID-19. V is TRBV29-1 and J is TRBJ2-1, with 7 bases that match TRBD2. Sample: peripheral blood. For the CDR3, the DNA is TGCAGCGTTGAGGGGGGGGGAGTCAATGAGCAGTTCTTC. Amino acid sequence: CSVEGGGVNEQFF.